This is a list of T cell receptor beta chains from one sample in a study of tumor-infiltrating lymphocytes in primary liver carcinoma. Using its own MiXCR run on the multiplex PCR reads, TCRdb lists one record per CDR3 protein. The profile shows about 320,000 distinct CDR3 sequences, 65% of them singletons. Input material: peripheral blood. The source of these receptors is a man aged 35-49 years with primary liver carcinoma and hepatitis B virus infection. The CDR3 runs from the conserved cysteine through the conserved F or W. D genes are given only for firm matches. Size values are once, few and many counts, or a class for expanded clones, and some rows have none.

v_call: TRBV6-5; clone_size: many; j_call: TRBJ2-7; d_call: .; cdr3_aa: CASSYRLGLDEQYF; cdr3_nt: TGTGCCAGCAGTTATCGTTTGGGACTCGACGAGCAGTACTTC
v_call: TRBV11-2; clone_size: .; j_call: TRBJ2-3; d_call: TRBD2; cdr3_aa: CASSIGAGGEDTQYF; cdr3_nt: TGTGCCAGCAGCATAGGAGCGGGAGGAGAAGATACGCAGTATTTT
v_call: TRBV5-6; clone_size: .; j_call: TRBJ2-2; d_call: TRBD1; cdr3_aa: CASTLEQGPEELFF; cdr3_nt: TGTGCCAGCACCTTAGAACAGGGGCCCGAGGAGCTGTTTTTT
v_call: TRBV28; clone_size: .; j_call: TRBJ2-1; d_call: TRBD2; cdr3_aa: CASRPIRGGREALSSYNEQFF; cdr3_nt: TGTGCCAGCAGACCAATACGGGGGGGGCGGGAGGCCCTAAGCTCCTACAATGAGCAGTTCTTC
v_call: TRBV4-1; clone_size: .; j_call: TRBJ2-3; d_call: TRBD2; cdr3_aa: CASSQEPGASGRDTQYF; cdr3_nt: TGCGCCAGCAGCCAAGAACCCGGGGCTAGCGGGAGGGATACGCAGTATTTT
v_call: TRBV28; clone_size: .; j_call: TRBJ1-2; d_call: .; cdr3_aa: CASSSDLYGYTF; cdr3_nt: TGTGCCAGCAGTTCCGACTTATATGGCTACACCTTC
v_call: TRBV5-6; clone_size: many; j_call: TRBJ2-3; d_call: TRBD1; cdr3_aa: CASSSRDRGTDTQYF; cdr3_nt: TGTGCCAGCAGCTCCCGGGACAGGGGCACAGATACGCAGTATTTT
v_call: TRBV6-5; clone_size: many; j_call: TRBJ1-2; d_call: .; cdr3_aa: CASSYPTQQGYGYTF; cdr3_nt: TGTGCCAGCAGCTATCCGACTCAACAGGGTTATGGCTACACCTTC
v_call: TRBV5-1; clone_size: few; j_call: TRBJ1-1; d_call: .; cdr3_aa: CASSLARGRGTEAFF; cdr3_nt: TGCGCCAGCAGCTTGGCTCGGGGACGGGGCACTGAAGCTTTCTTT
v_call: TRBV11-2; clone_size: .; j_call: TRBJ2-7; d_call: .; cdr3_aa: CASSFPGSGPSYGQYF; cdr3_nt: TGTGCCAGCAGCTTCCCGGGTAGTGGGCCGTCCTACGGGCAGTACTTC
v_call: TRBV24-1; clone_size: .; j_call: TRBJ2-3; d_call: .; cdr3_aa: CATSDLEGTDTQYF; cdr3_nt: TGTGCCACCAGTGATTTGGAGGGAACAGATACGCAGTATTTT
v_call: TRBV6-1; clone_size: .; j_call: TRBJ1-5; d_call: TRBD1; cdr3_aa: CASGHGQGMRRVQPQHF; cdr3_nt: TGTGCCAGCGGACACGGACAGGGTATGAGGAGAGTTCAGCCCCAGCATTTT
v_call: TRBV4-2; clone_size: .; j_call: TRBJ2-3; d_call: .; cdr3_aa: CASSQRLGTDTQYF; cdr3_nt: TGTGCCAGCAGCCAACGTCTCGGCACAGATACGCAGTATTTT
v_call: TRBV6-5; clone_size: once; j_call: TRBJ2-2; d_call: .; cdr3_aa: CASNKIPDSTGELFF; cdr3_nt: TGTGCCAGCAATAAAATTCCGGACAGCACCGGGGAGCTGTTTTTT
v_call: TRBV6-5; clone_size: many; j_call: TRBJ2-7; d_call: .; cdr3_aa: CASSSHPDGEQYF; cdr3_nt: TGTGCCAGCAGTTCCCACCCCGACGGCGAGCAGTACTTC
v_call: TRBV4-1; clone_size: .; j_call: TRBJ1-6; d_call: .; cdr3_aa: CASSKDGAGHSPLHF; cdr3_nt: TGCGCCAGCAGCAAAGATGGGGCAGGACATTCACCCCTCCACTTT
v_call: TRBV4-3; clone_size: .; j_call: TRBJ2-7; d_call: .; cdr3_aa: CASNQGAGVEYEQYF; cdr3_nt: TGCGCCAGCAACCAAGGGGCAGGGGTTGAATACGAGCAGTACTTC
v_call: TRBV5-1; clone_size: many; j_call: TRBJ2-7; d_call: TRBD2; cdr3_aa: CASSLAGGGTYEQYF; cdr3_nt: TGCGCCAGCAGCTTGGCGGGGGGAGGTACCTACGAGCAGTACTTC
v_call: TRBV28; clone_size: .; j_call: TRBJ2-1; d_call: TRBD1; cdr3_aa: CASSSGGADYNEQFF; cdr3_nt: TGTGCCAGTTCCTCAGGGGGCGCCGACTACAATGAGCAGTTCTTC
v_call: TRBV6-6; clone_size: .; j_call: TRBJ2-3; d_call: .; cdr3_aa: CASRSPGLNTYTQYF; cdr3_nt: TGTGCCAGCAGGTCGCCGGGACTGAACACATATACGCAGTATTTT
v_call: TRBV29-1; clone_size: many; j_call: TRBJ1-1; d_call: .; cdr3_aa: CSVGRGTRGTEAFF; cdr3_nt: TGCAGCGTTGGTCGGGGGACTCGTGGCACTGAAGCTTTCTTT
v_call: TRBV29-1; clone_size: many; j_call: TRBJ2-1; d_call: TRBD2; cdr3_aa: CSVEGTRVYNEQFF; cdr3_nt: TGCAGCGTTGAAGGGACTAGGGTCTACAATGAGCAGTTCTTC
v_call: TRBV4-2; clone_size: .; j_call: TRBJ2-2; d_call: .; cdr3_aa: CASSQDITGGLNIGELFF; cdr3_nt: TGTGCCAGCAGCCAAGATATTACGGGGGGCTTGAACATCGGGGAGCTGTTTTTT
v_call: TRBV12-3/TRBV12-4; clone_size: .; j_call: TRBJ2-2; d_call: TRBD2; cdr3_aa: CASSPPSAGAGGTGELFF; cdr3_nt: TGTGCCAGCAGTCCACCTTCTGCGGGAGCTGGCGGCACCGGGGAGCTGTTTTTT
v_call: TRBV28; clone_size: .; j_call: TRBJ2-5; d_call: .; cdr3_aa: CASSSTYRGETQYF; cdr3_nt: TGTGCCAGCAGCTCGACCTATAGGGGAGAGACCCAGTACTTC
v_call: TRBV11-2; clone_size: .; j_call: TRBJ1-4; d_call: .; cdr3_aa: CTSSLVAVVNKKLFF; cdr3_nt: TGTACCAGCAGCTTAGTGGCCGTCGTGAATAAAAAACTGTTTTTT
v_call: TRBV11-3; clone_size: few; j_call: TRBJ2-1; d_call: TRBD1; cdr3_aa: CPSSLGGGQGCNEQFF; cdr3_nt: TGTCCCAGCAGCTTAGGGGGAGGACAGGGGTGCAATGAGCAGTTCTTC
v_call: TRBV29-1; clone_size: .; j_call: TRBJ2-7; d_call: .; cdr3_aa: CSVGPKGEEQYF; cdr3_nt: TGCAGTGTTGGACCGAAAGGTGAAGAGCAGTACTTC
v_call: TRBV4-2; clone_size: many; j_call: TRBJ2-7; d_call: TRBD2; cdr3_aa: CASSQEAAGGFYEQYF; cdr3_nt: TGTGCCAGCAGCCAAGAAGCGGCGGGAGGGTTCTACGAGCAGTACTTC
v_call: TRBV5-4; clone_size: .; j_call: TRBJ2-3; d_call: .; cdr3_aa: CASSLPRGTDTQYF; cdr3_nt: TGTGCCAGCAGCTTGCCTAGAGGAACAGATACGCAGTATTTT
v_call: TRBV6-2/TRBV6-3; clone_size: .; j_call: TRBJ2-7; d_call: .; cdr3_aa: CASSYLGTGTWEQYF; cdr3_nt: TGTGCCAGCAGTTACCTTGGGACTGGGACTTGGGAGCAGTACTTC
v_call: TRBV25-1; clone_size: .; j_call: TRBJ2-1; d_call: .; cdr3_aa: CASSPASEQFF; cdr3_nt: TGTGCCAGCAGCCCGGCGAGTGAGCAGTTCTTC
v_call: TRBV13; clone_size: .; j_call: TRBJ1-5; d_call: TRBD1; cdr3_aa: CASSFRGGQGNQSQHF; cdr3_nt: TGTGCCAGCAGCTTTAGGGGAGGACAGGGGAATCAGTCCCAGCATTTT
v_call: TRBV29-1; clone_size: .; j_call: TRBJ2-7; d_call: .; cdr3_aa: CSVEKLGAESYGQYF; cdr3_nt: TGCAGCGTTGAAAAGTTAGGGGCTGAGTCCTACGGGCAGTACTTC
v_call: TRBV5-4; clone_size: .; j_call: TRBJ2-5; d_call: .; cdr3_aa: CASSLRRGSQETQYF; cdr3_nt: TGTGCCAGCAGCTTACGTAGAGGGAGTCAGGAGACCCAGTACTTC
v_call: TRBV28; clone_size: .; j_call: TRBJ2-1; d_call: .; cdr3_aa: CASSPNRDEQFF; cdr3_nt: TGTGCCAGCAGTCCGAATAGGGATGAGCAGTTCTTC